The following is a TCR beta chain sequence with its context. As yet, its antigen is unknown. This specimen comes from a study of PD-1 blockade in classical Hodgkin lymphoma. The method was immunoSEQ multiplex PCR; TCRdb's version includes in-frame clones alone and lacks a portion of them. The repertoire has 30,000 or so clones, over 75% of them found once; the top ten carry 2% to 2.5%. Following autologous stem cell transplantation, relapse occurred in every patient, and exposure to brentuximab vedotin varied. Magnetic depletion of unwanted cells isolated CD4+ T cells from thawed PBMCs. Points from the study as a whole: Newly diagnosed patients had diversity similar to the baseline diversity of complete responders. As was reported, newly diagnosed patients showed lower baseline TCR diversity than healthy donors did.

CDR3 length: 16 residues. CDR1 and CDR2 from the germline V gene are SGHNT and YENEEA. V gave up 0 bases and J gave up 1 base, with 12 bases separating them. The receptor's source is a human donor with classical Hodgkin lymphoma. V usage is TRBV11-3 and J usage is TRBJ1-1; D is unclear. The sample in question was CD4+ T cells from blood, obtained at baseline. The DNA for the CDR3 is TGTGCCAGCAGCTTAGATGGCAGAGAAGGGAACACTGAAGCTTTCTTT. Amino acids: CASSLDGREGNTEAFF.